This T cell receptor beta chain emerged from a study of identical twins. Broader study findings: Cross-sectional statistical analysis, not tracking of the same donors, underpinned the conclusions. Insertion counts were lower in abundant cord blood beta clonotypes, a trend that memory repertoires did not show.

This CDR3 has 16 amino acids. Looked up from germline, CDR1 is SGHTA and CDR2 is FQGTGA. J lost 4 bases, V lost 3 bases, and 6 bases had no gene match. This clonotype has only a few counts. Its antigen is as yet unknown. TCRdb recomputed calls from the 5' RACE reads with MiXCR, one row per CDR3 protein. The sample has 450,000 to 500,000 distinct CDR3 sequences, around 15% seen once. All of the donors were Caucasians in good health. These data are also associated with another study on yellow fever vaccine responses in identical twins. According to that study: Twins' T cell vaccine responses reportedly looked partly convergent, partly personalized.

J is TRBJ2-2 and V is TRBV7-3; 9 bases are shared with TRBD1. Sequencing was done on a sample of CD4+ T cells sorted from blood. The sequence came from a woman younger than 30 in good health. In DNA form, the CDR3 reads TGTGCCAGCAGCTTTGGGACAGGGTTAACCACCGGGGAGCTGTTTTTT. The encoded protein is CASSFGTGLTTGELFF.